Shown below are 2 T cell receptor beta chains from a single sample sequenced in a study of shared clonotypes between healthy human individuals. This table comes from immunoSEQ multiplex PCR, and its TCRdb copy is limited to in-frame clones, with some not included. The data hold 630,000 or so clones, with roughly 98% observed a single time. In the naive CD8 group, cells lacked CD45RO and were positively selected for CCR7, so terminally differentiated effector memory CD45RA+ cells were left out. Sequenced material: naive CD8+ T cells sorted from blood. These receptors originate from a man aged 30 to 45 in good health.

The rearrangement joins TRBV15 to TRBJ1-2; 7 nucleotides agree with TRBD1. Germline CDR1 is LNHNV and CDR2 is YYDKDF (reference sequence). With 0 bases clipped from V and 4 bases from J, the junction kept 8 bases outside the gene matches. CDR3 length: 16 amino acids. The CDR3 protein is CATSRDLTGAGYGYTF. For the CDR3, the DNA is TGTGCCACCAGCAGAGATCTAACAGGGGCAGGCTATGGCTACACCTTC.

The chain has TRBV5-1 and TRBJ2-3; 7 nucleotides line up with TRBD1. This CDR3 region has 14 residues. Germline loops: CDR1 SGHRS, CDR2 YFSETQ. With 4 bases clipped from V and 1 base from J, the junction kept 3 bases outside the gene matches. The CDR3 is CASSTGQGTDTQYF. The DNA of the CDR3 is TGCGCCAGCAGCACCGGACAGGGCACAGATACGCAGTATTTT.